One sample yielded the 20 T cell receptor beta chains listed below, sequenced in a study of T cell changes during pregnancy in multiple sclerosis. Here immunoSEQ multiplex PCR was the method, and the copy in TCRdb shows in-frame clones only, minus some. Counted here are around 56,000 clones, more than 85% occurring once; the ten biggest clones make up 2.5% to 3%. Sequencing was performed on peripheral blood, taken in the third trimester of pregnancy. These receptors originate from a female donor in good health, enrolled as a control in a pregnancy study.

The chain links TRBV11-2 to TRBJ2-1, with a weak D call TRBD2 (5 bases). Germline CDR1 and CDR2: SGHAT and FQNNGV. The CDR3 runs to 14 residues. Trimming stripped 1 base from V and 2 bases from J, with 6 bases between. In DNA, the CDR3 is TGTGCCAGCAGCTTAGGAGGGCCCTACAATGAGCAGTTCTTC. This translates into CASSLGGPYNEQFF.

This chain joins TRBV12-5 and TRBJ1-2; 7 bases are a match to TRBD1. The germline gives CDR1 LGHNT, CDR2 FRNRAP. This CDR3 region has 14 residues. V lost 1 base and J lost 3; bases outside the gene matches: 2. The CDR3 spells CASGLDRGHYGYTF. The DNA of the CDR3 is TGTGCTAGTGGTTTGGACAGGGGCCACTATGGCTACACCTTC.

The rearrangement joins TRBV28 to TRBJ2-7; 11 bases map to TRBD2. Germline assignment: CDR1 MDHEN and CDR2 SYDVKM. V lost 6 bases to trimming and J lost 6 bases; unmatched junction nucleotides: 7. The CDR3 loop spans 14 amino acids. The CDR3 sequence: CASSRTSGSSEQYF. CDR3 sequence (DNA): TGTGCCAGCAGCCGCACTAGCGGGAGCAGCGAGCAGTACTTC.

V gene TRBV18 combines with J gene TRBJ1-1, with D possibly being TRBD1 (5 bases). Germline V gene lookup returns CDR1 KGHSH and CDR2 LQKENI. V was clipped by 3 bases and J by 4 bases, with 12 bases between them. The CDR3 is 14 residues long. CDR3 sequence reads: CASSPDSLGTEAFF. CDR3 DNA: TGTGCCAGCTCACCCGACAGTTTAGGCACTGAAGCTTTCTTT.

A single count supports this clone. This chain joins TRBV11-3 and TRBJ1-1, with 7 bases fitting TRBD1. The CDR3 runs 15 residues. V shed 4 bases, J shed 1 base, and the junction held 6 bases outside the gene matches. The germline CDR1 and CDR2 sequences are SGHNT and YENEEA. The DNA of the CDR3 is TGTGCCAGCAGCTCTCGACAGGGTTGGAACACTGAAGCTTTCTTT. This translates into CASSSRQGWNTEAFF.

The genes are TRBV28 and TRBJ1-5; D is possibly TRBD1 (6 bases). CDR3 size: 16 residues. Germline CDR1 MDHEN, CDR2 SYDVKM. The V end lost 4 bases, the J end lost 3 bases, and 16 bases lay between the germline ends. CDR3 coding DNA: TGTGCCAGCAGTTCCCCTGGGGGGGCTCACAATCAGCCCCAGCATTTT. Translated, it gives CASSSPGGAHNQPQHF. The entire variable domain, with the rest obtained from reference TRBV28 and TRBJ1-5, is as follows: DVKVTQSSRYLVKRTGEKVFLECVQDMDHENMFWYRQDPGLGLRLIYFSYDVKMKEKGDIPEGYSVSREKKERFSLILESASTNQTSMYLCASSSPGGAHNQPQHFGDGTRLSIL.

This clone was detected a few times. This CDR3 reads CASSFGMNTEAFF. CDR3 nucleotides: TGTGCCAGCAGCTTTGGCATGAACACTGAAGCTTTCTTT. V usage is TRBV7-3 and J usage is TRBJ1-1; D is undetermined. CDR3 length: 13 amino acids. V was cut by 3 bases and J by 0 bases, with 5 bases left in between. Germline lookup yields CDR1 SGHTA and CDR2 FQGTGA. The entire variable domain, with the rest obtained from reference TRBV7-3 and TRBJ1-1, is as follows: GAGVSQTPSNKVTEKGKYVELRCDPISGHTALYWYRQSLGQGPEFLIYFQGTGAADDSGLPNDRFFAVRPEGSVSTLKIQRTERGDSAVYLCASSFGMNTEAFFGQGTRLTVV.

This chain joins TRBV6-4 and TRBJ2-2; 8 bases agree with TRBD1. The CDR3 runs to 15 residues. Germline trimming cut 6 bases from V and 4 bases from J; bases unmatched to any gene: 7. Germline loops: CDR1 MRHNA, CDR2 SNTAGT. CDR3 in amino acids: CASREGTGITGELFF. The CDR3 DNA follows: TGTGCCAGCAGGGAGGGGACAGGAATCACCGGGGAGCTGTTTTTT.

V usage is TRBV11-2 and J usage is TRBJ2-3; no clear D gene. Looked up from germline, CDR1 is SGHAT and CDR2 is FQNNGV. The CDR3 is 13 residues long. V was cut by 7 bases and J by 4 bases, with 12 bases left in between. CDR3 sequence reads: CASTKSPADTQYF. The CDR3, as DNA: TGTGCCAGCACTAAATCCCCGGCAGATACGCAGTATTTT.

V usage is TRBV5-6 and J usage is TRBJ1-1; 8 bases are shared with TRBD1. From germline, CDR1 is SGHDT and CDR2 YYEEEE. Losses at the gene ends were 4 bases for V and 4 bases for J; bases not matched to a gene: 9. The CDR3 loop spans 15 amino acids. Written as DNA, the CDR3 is TGTGCCAGCAGCCCCGGGACAGGTTCTGGCACTGAAGCTTTCTTT. As protein: CASSPGTGSGTEAFF.

A single count supports this clone. The rearrangement links TRBV18 to TRBJ2-1; 10 bases map to TRBD1. In germline, CDR1 is KGHSH, CDR2 LQKENI. With 0 bases clipped from V and 7 bases from J, the junction kept 3 bases outside the gene matches. The CDR3 extends over 15 amino acids. This CDR3 reads CASSPPRDRGNEQFF. CDR3 in DNA: TGTGCCAGCTCACCACCCCGGGACAGGGGAAATGAGCAGTTCTTC.

As concerns this clone: A junction boundary mismatches the germline segment, possibly from a read error. J is TRBJ1-2 and V is TRBV18; 7 bases align to TRBD1. Looked up from germline, CDR1 is KGHSH and CDR2 is LQKENI. The CDR3 spans 12 residues. CDR3 DNA: TGTGCCAGCTCACCGCAGTCAGGACAGGTTGACTTC. Protein product: CASSPQSGQVDF.

In its sample, this clone was seen once. The chain is built from TRBV7-8 and TRBJ1-2, with D hard to call. Germline V gene sequence: CDR1 SGHVS, CDR2 FQNEAQ. The CDR3 runs to 15 residues. V was trimmed by 8 bases and J by 1 base, leaving 17 bases between them. The DNA for the CDR3 is TGTGCCAGCGGCCCTCCCGGGGAGTTTAACTATGGCTACACCTTC. Its translation: CASGPPGEFNYGYTF.

This chain uses TRBV2 with TRBJ1-2; D unclear. Trimming removed 11 bases at V and 2 bases at J, with 15 bases between. CDR1 and CDR2 (germline): SNHLY, FYNNEI. The CDR3 runs to 13 residues. CDR3 in amino acids: CASSSSLNYGYTF. The CDR3 DNA reads TGTGCCTCGTCCTCGTCCCTCAACTATGGCTACACCTTC.

This clone was seen only once. This chain joins TRBV28 and TRBJ2-3; TRBD1 agrees at 7 bases. The J segment lost 3 bases and the V segment lost 3 bases, leaving 3 bases of the junction unmatched. Looked up from germline, CDR1 is MDHEN and CDR2 is SYDVKM. CDR3 length: 14 amino acids. The CDR3 loop is CASSFTGATDTQYF. The CDR3 coding sequence is TGTGCCAGCAGTTTCACAGGGGCGACAGATACGCAGTATTTT.

V is TRBV11-3 and J is TRBJ2-7; 9 bases are shared with TRBD2. This CDR3 has 14 amino acids. V was pared by 5 bases and J by 2 bases, with 4 bases of the junction left unmatched. Per germline, CDR1 SGHNT and CDR2 YENEEA. The CDR3 nucleotides are TGTGCCAGCAGCATTGTAGCGGGAGCCTACGAGCAGTACTTC. This codes for CASSIVAGAYEQYF.

V gene TRBV5-4 combines with J gene TRBJ1-2; 10 positions match TRBD1. Germline V gene sequence: CDR1 SGHNT, CDR2 YYREEE (reference sequence). J lost 7 bases, V lost 4 bases, and 7 bases had no gene match. This CDR3 contains 14 residues. CDR3 sequence reads: CASSPSTGGGGYTF. In DNA form, the CDR3 reads TGTGCCAGCAGCCCCTCGACAGGGGGCGGTGGCTACACCTTC.

The chain employs TRBV5-4 and TRBJ2-3; TRBD2 agrees at 8 bases. CDR1 is SGHNT, CDR2 YYREEE, per germline (reference sequence). The V gene end was trimmed by 1 base and the J gene end by 0 bases; junction bases not matched to a gene: 4. The CDR3 loop spans 16 amino acids. Written as DNA, the CDR3 is TGTGCCAGCAGCTTGAAACTAGCGGTGAGCACAGATACGCAGTATTTT. It translates to CASSLKLAVSTDTQYF. Full variable domain (rest looked up from reference TRBV5-4 and TRBJ2-3): ETGVTQSPTHLIKTRGQQVTLRCSSQSGHNTVSWYQQALGQGPQFIFQYYREEENGRGNFPPRFSGLQFPNYSSELNVNALELDDSALYLCASSLKLAVSTDTQYFGPGTRLTVL.

The rearrangement uses TRBV28 and TRBJ2-4; D possibly corresponds to TRBD2 (5 bases). Trimming removed 1 base at V and 6 bases at J, with 10 bases between. In germline, CDR1 is MDHEN, CDR2 SYDVKM. The CDR3 is 14 residues long. This chain's CDR3 is CASSLSSGSNIQYF. CDR3 sequence (DNA): TGTGCCAGCAGTTTATCTTCGGGGTCAAACATTCAGTACTTC.

The CDR3 coding sequence is TGTGCCAGCAGCAACAGGGGATCCTATGGCTACACCTTC. Its translation: CASSNRGSYGYTF. The chain has TRBV21-1 and TRBJ1-2; TRBD1, the table's D call, was not compared with the DNA. TRBV21-1 is described as a pseudogene. This CDR3 has 13 residues.